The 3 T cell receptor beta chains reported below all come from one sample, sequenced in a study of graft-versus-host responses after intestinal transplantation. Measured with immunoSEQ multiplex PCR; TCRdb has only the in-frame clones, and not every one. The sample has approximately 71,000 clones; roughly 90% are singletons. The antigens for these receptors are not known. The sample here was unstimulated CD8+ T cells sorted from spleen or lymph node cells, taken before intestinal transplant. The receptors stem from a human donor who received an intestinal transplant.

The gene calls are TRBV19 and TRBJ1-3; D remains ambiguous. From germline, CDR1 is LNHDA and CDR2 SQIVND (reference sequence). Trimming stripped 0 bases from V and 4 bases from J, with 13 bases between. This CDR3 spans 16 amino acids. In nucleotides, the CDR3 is TGTGCCAGTAGTATAGACGGCTCCGGCGGCGGAAACACCATATATTTT. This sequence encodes CASSIDGSGGGNTIYF. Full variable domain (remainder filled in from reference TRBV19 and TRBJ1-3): DGGITQSPKYLFRKEGQNVTLSCEQNLNHDAMYWYRQDPGQGLRLIYYSQIVNDFQKGDIAEGYSVSREKKESFPLTVTSAQKNPTAFYLCASSIDGSGGGNTIYFGEGSWLTVV.

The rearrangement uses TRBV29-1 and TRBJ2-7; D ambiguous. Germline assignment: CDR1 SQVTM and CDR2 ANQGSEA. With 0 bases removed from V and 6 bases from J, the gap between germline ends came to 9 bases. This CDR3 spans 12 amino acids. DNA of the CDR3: TGCAGCGTTGAAGATATAGCCGGCGAGCAGTACTTC. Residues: CSVEDIAGEQYF.

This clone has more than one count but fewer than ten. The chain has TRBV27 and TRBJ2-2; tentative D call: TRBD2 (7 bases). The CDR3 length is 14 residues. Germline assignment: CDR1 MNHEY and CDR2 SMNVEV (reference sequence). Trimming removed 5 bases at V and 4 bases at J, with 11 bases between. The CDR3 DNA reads TGTGCCAGCAGTGCGGGGGCTAGCACCGGGGAGCTGTTTTTT. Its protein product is CASSAGASTGELFF.